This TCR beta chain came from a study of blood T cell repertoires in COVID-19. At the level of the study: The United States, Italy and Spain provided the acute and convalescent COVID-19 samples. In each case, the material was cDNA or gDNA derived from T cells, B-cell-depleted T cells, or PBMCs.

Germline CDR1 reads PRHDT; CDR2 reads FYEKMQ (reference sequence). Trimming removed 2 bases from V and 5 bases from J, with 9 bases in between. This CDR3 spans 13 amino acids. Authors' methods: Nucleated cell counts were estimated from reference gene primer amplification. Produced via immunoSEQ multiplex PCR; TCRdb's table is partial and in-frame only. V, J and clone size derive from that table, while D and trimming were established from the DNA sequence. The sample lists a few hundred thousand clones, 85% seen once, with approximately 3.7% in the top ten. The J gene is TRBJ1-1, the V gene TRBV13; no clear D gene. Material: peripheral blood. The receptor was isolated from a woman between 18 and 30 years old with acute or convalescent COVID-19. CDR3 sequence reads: CASSLPQRTEAFF. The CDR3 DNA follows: TGTGCCAGCAGCTTACCACAGCGGACTGAAGCTTTCTTT.